This T cell receptor (beta chain) is from a study of blood T cell repertoires in COVID-19. Whole-study context: Sources were T cells, B-cell-depleted T cells, or PBMCs; the material itself was cDNA or gDNA.

TCRdb's copy holds only in-frame clones and misses some; the assay was immunoSEQ multiplex PCR. This sample yields more than 80,000 clones, of which more than 75% are seen a single time; around 21% belongs to the top ten. Trimming took off 9 bases at V and 0 bases at J, with 17 bases between the two ends. This CDR3 is 16 amino acids long. The V gene's germline CDR1 is LNHDA and CDR2 SQIVND (reference sequence). This sequence was found in an elderly woman with active or convalescent COVID-19. Sequencing input: peripheral blood. The chain recombines TRBV19 with TRBJ1-4; tentatively, D is TRBD1 (5 bases). This chain's CDR3 is CASKGLSEATNEKLFF. The CDR3 nucleotides are TGTGCCAGCAAGGGGCTTTCGGAAGCAACTAATGAAAAACTGTTTTTT.